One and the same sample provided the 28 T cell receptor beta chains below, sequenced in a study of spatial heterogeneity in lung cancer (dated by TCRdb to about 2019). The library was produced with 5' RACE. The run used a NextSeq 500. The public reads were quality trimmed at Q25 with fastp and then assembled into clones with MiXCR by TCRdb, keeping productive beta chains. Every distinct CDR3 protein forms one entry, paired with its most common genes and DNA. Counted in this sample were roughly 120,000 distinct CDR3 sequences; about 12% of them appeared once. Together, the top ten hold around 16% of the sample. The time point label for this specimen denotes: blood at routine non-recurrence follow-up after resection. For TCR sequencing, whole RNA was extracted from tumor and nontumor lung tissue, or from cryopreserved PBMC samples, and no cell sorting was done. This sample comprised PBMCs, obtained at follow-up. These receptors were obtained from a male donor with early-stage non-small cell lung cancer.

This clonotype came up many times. CDR3 in DNA: TGTGCCATCAGTGAGACGGACAGGGGGGACTATGGCTACACCTTC. It translates to CAISETDRGDYGYTF. V is TRBV10-3 and J is TRBJ1-2; the match to TRBD1 covers 10 bases. The CDR3 extends over 15 amino acids. Germline-derived CDR1 and CDR2 are ENHRY and SYGVKD. V was clipped by 2 bases and J by 3 bases; unmatched bases: 3.

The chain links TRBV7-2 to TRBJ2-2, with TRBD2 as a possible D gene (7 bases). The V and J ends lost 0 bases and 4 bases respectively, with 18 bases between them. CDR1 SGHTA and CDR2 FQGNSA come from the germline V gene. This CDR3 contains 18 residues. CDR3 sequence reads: CASSLALSGGPSTGELFF. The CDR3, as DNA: TGTGCCAGCAGCTTAGCGCTGTCCGGGGGGCCCTCCACCGGGGAGCTGTTTTTT. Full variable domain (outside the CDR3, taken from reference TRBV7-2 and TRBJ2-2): GAGVSQSPSNKVTEKGKDVELRCDPISGHTALYWYRQSLGQGLEFLIYFQGNSAPDKSGLPSDRFSAERTGGSVSTLTIQRTQQEDSAVYLCASSLALSGGPSTGELFFGEGSRLTVL.

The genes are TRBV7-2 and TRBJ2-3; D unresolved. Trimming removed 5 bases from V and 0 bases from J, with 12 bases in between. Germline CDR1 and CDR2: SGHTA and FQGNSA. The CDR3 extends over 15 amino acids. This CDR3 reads CASSGQSVSTDTQYF. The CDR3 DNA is TGTGCCAGCAGCGGCCAATCAGTGAGCACAGATACGCAGTATTTT.

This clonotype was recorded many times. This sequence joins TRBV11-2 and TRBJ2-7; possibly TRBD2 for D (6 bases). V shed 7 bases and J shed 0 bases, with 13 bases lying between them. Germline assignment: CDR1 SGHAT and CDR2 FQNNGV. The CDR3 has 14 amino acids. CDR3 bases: TGTGCCAGCACCCGACTAGACCTCTCCTACGAGCAGTACTTC. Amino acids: CASTRLDLSYEQYF.

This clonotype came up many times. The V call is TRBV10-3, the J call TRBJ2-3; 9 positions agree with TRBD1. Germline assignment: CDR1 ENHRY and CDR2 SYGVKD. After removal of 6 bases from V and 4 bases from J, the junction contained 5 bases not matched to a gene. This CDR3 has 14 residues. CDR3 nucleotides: TGTGCCATCAGCGGGACAGGGAGCTCAGATACGCAGTATTTT. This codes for CAISGTGSSDTQYF.

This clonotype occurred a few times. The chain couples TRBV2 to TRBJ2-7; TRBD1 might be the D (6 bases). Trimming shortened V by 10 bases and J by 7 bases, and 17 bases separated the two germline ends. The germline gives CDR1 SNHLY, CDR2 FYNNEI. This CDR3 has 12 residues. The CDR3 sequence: CATNRVSSEQYF. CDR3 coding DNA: TGTGCCACAAACAGGGTCTCCTCTGAGCAGTACTTC.

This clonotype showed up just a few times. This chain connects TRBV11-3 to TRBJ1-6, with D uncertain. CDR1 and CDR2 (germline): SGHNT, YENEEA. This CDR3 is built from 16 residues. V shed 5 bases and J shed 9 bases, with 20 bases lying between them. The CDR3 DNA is TGTGCCAGCAGCCCCGGACGGACGTTGACCTCTTCACCCCTCCACTTT. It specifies CASSPGRTLTSSPLHF. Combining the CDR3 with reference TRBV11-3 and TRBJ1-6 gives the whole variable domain EAGVVQSPRYKIIEKKQPVAFWCNPISGHNTLYWYLQNLGQGPELLIRYENEEAVDDSQLPKDRFSAERLKGVDSTLKIQPAELGDSAVYLCASSPGRTLTSSPLHFGNGTRLTVT.

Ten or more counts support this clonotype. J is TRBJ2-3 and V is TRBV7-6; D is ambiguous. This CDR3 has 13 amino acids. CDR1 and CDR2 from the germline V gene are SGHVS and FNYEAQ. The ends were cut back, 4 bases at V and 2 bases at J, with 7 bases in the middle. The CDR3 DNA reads TGTGCCAGCAGCTCCGGGCCCACAGATACGCAGTATTTT. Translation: CASSSGPTDTQYF.

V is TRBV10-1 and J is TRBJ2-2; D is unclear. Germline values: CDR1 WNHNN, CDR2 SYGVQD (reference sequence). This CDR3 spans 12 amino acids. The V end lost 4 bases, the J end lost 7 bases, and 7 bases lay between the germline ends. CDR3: CASSASIGELFF. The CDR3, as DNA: TGCGCCAGCAGTGCCTCAATCGGGGAGCTGTTTTTT.

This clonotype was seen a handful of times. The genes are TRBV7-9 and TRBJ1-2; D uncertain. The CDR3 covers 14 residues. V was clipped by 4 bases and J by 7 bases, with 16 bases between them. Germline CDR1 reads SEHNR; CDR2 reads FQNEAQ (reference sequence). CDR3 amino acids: CASSSAPPKPGYTF. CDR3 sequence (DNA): TGTGCCAGCAGCTCGGCCCCTCCTAAACCTGGCTACACCTTC.

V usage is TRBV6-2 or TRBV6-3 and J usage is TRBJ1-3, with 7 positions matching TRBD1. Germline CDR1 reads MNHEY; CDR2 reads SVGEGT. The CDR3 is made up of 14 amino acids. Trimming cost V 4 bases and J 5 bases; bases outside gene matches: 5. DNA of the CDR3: TGTGCCAGCAGTTTTGGGGGACAGAGAAACACCATATATTTT. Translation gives CASSFGGQRNTIYF.

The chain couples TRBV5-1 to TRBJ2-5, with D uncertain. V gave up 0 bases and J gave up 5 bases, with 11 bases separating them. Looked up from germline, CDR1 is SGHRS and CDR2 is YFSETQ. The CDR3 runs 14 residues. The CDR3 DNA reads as TGCGCCAGCAGCTTGGGGGCGATCATGGAGACCCAGTACTTC. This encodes CASSLGAIMETQYF.

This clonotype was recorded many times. CDR3 amino acids: CASSWRGSTNEKLFF. The CDR3 DNA follows: TGTGCCAGCAGTTGGCGGGGGTCAACTAATGAAAAACTGTTTTTT. The chain uses TRBV6-5 and TRBJ1-4, with TRBD1 as a possible D gene (5 bases). The CDR3 consists of 15 residues. V lost 4 bases, J lost 0 bases, and 9 bases lay in between. CDR1 is MNHEY and CDR2 is SVGAGI in the germline V gene.

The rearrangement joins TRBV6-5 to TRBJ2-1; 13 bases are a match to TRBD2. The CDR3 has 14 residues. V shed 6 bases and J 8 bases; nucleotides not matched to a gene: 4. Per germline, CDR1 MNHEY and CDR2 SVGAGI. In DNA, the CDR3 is TGTGCCAGCAGGACCGGACTAGCGGGGGATGAGCAGTTCTTC. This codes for CASRTGLAGDEQFF.

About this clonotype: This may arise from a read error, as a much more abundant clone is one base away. The CDR3 sequence: CASSWISDRAGYTF. DNA for the CDR3: TGCGCCAGCAGCTGGATTTCGGACAGGGCTGGCTACACCTTC. This rearrangement joins TRBV5-1 to TRBJ1-2; 8 bases line up with TRBD1. V lost 3 bases and J lost 7; bases outside the gene matches: 8. CDR3 size: 14 residues. Germline V gives CDR1 SGHRS, CDR2 YFSETQ.

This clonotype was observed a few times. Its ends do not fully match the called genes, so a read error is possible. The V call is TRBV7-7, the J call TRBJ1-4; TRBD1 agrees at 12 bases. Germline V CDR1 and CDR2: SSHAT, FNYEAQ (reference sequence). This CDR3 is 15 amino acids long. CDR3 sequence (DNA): TGTGCTAGCAGTCCGGGACAGGGGGCTAAAGAAAAACTGTTTTTT. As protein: CASSPGQGAKEKLFF.

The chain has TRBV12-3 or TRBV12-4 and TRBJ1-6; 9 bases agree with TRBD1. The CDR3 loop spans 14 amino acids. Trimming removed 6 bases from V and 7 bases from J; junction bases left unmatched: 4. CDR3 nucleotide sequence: TGTGCCAGCAGCATACAGGGGGCAAATTCACCCCTCCACTTT. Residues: CASSIQGANSPLHF.

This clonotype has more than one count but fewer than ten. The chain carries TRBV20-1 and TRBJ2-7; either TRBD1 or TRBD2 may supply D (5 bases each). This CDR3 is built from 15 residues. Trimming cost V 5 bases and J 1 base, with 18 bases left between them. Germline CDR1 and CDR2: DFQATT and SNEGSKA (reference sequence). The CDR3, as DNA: TGCAGTGCTCTGGCTTGGGGGATGAAATCCTACGAGCAGTACTTC. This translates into CSALAWGMKSYEQYF.

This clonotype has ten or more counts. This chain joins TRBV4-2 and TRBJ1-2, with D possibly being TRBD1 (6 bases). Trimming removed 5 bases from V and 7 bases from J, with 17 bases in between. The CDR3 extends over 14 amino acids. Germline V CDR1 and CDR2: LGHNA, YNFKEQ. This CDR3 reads CASSRITGTGGYTF. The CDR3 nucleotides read TGTGCCAGCAGCAGGATTACAGGGACGGGTGGCTACACCTTC.

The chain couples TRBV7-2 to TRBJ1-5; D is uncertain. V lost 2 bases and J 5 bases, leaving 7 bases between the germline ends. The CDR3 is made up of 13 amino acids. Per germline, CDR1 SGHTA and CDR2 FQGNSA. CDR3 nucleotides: TGTGCCAGCAGCTTATCGAGTTATCAGCCCCAGCATTTT. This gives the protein CASSLSSYQPQHF. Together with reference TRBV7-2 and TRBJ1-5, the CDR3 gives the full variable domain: GAGVSQSPSNKVTEKGKDVELRCDPISGHTALYWYRQSLGQGLEFLIYFQGNSAPDKSGLPSDRFSAERTGGSVSTLTIQRTQQEDSAVYLCASSLSSYQPQHFGDGTRLSIL.

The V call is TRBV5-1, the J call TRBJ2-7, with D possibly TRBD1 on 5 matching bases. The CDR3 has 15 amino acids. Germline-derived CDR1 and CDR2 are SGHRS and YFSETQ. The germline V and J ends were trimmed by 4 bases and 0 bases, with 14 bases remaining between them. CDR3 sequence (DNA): TGCGCCAGCAGCATTGGGTCAGGGCTCTCCTACGAGCAGTACTTC. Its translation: CASSIGSGLSYEQYF.

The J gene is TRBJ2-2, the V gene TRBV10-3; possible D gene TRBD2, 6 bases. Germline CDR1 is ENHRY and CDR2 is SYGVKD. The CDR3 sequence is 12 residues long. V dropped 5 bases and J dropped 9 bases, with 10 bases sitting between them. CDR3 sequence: CAISPTRRELFF. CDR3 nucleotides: TGTGCCATCAGTCCGACTAGGAGGGAGCTGTTTTTT.

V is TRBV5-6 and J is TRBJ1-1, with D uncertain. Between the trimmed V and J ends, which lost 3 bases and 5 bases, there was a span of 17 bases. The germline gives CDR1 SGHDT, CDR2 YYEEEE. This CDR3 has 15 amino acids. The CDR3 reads CASSSYLFPATEAFF. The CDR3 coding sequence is TGTGCCAGCAGCTCCTACCTTTTCCCGGCGACTGAAGCTTTCTTT.

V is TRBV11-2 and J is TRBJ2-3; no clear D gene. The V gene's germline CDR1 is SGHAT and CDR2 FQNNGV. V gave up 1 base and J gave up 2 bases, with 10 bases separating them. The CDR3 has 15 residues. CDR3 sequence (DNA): TGTGCCAGCAGCTTAGGGGCGGTGACCACAGATACGCAGTATTTT. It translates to CASSLGAVTTDTQYF.

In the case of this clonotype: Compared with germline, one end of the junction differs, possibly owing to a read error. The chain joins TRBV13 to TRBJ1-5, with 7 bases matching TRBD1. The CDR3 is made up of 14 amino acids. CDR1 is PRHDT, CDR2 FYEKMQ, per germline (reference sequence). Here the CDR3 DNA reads TGTGCCAGCAGCGTAGGACAGGCCAATCAGCCCCAGCATTTT. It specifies CASSVGQANQPQHF.

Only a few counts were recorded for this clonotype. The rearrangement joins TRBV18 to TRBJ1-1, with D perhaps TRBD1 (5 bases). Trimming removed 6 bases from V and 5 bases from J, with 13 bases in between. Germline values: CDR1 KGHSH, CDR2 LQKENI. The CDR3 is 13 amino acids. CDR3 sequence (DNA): TGTGCCAGCTCGCCTGCGTGGGGGACTGAAGCTTTCTTT. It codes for CASSPAWGTEAFF.

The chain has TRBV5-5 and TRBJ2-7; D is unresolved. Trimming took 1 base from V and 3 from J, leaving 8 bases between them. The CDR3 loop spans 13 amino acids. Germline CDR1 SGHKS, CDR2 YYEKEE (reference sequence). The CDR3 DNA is TGTGCCAGCAGCTTGTCCACAGACTACGAGCAGTACTTC. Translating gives CASSLSTDYEQYF.

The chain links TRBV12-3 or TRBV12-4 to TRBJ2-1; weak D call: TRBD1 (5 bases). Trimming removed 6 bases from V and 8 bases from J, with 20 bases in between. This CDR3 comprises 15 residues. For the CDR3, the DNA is TGTGCCAGCAGACTTCGCCAGGGCGGCGTCCATGAGCAGTTCTTC. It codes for CASRLRQGGVHEQFF.